The sequence of this T cell receptor (beta chain) was determined in a study of pediatric ulcerative colitis. Study background: Ulcerative colitis patients had pancolitis or left-sided colitis, with confirming histology.

The assay was run at survey level. Only in-frame clones appear in the TCRdb table, and some are missing; sequencing was by immunoSEQ multiplex PCR. This table has approximately 60,000 clones, 85% to 90% appearing once. Ulcerative colitis patients received no immunosuppressive medication before the diagnostic colonoscopy. The junction had 13 bases not matched to a gene; V was cut back by 1 base and J by 1 base. CDR3 length: 19 residues. CDR1 and CDR2 (germline): MNHNS, SASEGT. Sequenced input: blood. The chain combines TRBV6-1 with TRBJ1-1, with TRBD1 matching over 9 bases. The sequence was collected from a boy aged 5-17 years with severe ulcerative colitis. CDR3 region: CASSEVVGQGRGWNTEAFF. CDR3 DNA sequence: TGTGCCAGCAGTGAAGTGGTGGGACAGGGCCGCGGGTGGAACACTGAAGCTTTCTTT.